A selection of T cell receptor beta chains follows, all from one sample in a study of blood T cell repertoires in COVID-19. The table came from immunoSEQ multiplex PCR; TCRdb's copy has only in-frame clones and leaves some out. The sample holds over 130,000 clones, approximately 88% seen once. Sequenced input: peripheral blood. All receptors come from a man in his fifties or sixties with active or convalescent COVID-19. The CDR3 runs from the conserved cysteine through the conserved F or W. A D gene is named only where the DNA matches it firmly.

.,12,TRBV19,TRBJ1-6,CASTGRNSPLHF
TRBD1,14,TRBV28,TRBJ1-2,CASSRTGGNYGYTF
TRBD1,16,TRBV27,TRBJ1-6,CASSRQGNSYNSPLHF
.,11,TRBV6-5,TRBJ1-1,CAVARFTEAFF
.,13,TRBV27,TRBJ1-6,CASSASPDSPLHF
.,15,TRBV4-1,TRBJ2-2,CASSQGQRNTGELFF
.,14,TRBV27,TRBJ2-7,CASRGGRSSYEQYF
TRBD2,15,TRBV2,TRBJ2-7,CASSGPGTSSYEQYF
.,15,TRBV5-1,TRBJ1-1,CASSLGGGDHTEAFF
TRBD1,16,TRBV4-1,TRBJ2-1,CASSQDGTGTYNEQFF
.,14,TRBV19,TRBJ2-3,CASSIPPSTDTQYF
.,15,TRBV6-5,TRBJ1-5,CASSYSSQSNQPQHF
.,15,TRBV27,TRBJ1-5,CASSLGGRANQPQHF
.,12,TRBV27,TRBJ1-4,CASSSVNEKLFF
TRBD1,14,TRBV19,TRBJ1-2,CASTPTGPNYGYTF
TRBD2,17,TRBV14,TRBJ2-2,CASSQRGVRKGTGELFF
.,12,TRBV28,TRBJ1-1,CASADLNTEAFF
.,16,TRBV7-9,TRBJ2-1,CASSLMSGVPYNEQFF
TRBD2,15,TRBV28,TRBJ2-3,CASSLYTSGRNTQYF
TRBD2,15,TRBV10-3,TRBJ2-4,CAISEQLAGKNIQYF
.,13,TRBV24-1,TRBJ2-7,CATSDSGAYEQYF
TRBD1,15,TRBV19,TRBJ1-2,CASSISQGAGYGYTF
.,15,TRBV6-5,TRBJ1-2,CASSARVSSNYGYTF
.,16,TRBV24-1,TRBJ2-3,CATSEPRVKGADTQYF
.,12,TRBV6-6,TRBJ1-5,CASSYAGQPQHF
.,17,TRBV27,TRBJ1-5,CASSFRQNHDSNQPQHF
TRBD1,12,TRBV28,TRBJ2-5,CASRPGGETQYF
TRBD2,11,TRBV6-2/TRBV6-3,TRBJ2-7,CASSYGTKGYF
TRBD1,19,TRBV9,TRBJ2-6,CASSVRQGVELSGANVLTF
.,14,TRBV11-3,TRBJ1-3,CASSPGGTGNTIYF
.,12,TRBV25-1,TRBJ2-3,CASSSSTDTQYF
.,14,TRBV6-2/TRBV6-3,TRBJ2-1,CASSFPQGYNEQFF